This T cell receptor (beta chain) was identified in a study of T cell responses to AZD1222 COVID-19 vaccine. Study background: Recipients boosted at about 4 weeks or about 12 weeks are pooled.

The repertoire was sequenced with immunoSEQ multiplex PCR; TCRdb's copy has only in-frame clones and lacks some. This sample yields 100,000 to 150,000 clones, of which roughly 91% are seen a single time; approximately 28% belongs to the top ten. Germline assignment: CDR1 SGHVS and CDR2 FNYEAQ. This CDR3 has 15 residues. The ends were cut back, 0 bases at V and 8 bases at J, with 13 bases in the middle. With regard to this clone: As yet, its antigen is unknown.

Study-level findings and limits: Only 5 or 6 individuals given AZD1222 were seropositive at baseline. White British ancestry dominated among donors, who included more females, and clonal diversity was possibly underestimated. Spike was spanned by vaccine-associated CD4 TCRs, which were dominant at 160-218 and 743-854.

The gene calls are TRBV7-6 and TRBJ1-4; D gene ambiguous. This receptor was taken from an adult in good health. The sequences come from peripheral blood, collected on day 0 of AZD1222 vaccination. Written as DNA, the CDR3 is TGTGCCAGCAGCTTAGCGGGCCAAACCGGCGAAAAACTGTTTTTT. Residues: CASSLAGQTGEKLFF.